The next 25 T cell receptor beta chains were all read from a single sample in a study of neurological immune-mediated disorders. TCRdb reanalysed the 5' RACE reads using MiXCR and keeps one entry per CDR3 protein. The data show 30,000 or so distinct CDR3 sequences, approximately 4% seen once. Sequencing input: CD4+ T cells from blood. Every receptor here comes from a woman in her forties in good health.

This clonotype was found many times. The genes are TRBV4-1 and TRBJ1-4, with unresolved D. The germline V gene encodes CDR1 MGHRA and CDR2 YSYEKL. This CDR3 has 15 residues. Between the trimmed V and J ends, which lost 4 bases and 6 bases, there was a span of 15 bases. This CDR3 is CASSRYPDPYEKLFF. The CDR3 nucleotides read TGCGCCAGCAGCCGGTATCCTGACCCTTATGAAAAACTGTTTTTT.

This clonotype was detected many times. The chain has TRBV5-1 and TRBJ2-6; TRBD1 matches 10 bases. Looked up from germline, CDR1 is SGHRS and CDR2 is YFSETQ. The CDR3 length is 19 residues. The J segment lost 1 base and the V segment lost 0 bases, leaving 7 bases of the junction unmatched. The CDR3 here is CASSLEGQGYWSGANVLTF. The CDR3 nucleotides are TGCGCCAGCAGCTTGGAGGGACAGGGGTATTGGTCTGGGGCCAACGTCCTGACTTTC.

This clonotype has a count of ten or more. J is TRBJ2-3 and V is TRBV2; D gene ambiguous. V lost 3 bases and J 3 bases, leaving 7 bases between the germline ends. Germline CDR1 and CDR2: SNHLY and FYNNEI. The CDR3 covers 13 residues. In DNA, the CDR3 is TGTGCCAGCAGTGATCGGTTGACAGATACGCAGTATTTT. It is translated as CASSDRLTDTQYF.

This clonotype was seen repeatedly, ten times or more. This chain links TRBV5-1 with TRBJ2-6; possibly TRBD1 or TRBD2 for D (5 bases each). Trimming shortened V by 9 bases and J by 0 bases, and 16 bases separated the two germline ends. Germline CDR1 is SGHRS and CDR2 is YFSETQ. The CDR3 has 16 residues. CDR3 amino acids: CATLPGPSSGANVLTF. CDR3 DNA: TGCGCCACCCTACCGGGACCCAGCTCTGGGGCCAACGTCCTGACTTTC.

This clonotype was seen at least ten times. The rearrangement joins TRBV29-1 to TRBJ1-1; 9 nucleotides agree with TRBD1. The length of the CDR3 is 14 residues. The V and J ends lost 3 bases and 1 base, in that order; junction bases with no gene match: 3. Per the germline V gene, CDR1 is SQVTM and CDR2 is ANQGSEA. In nucleotides, the CDR3 is TGCAGCGTTGATGGGGACAGGGAGAACACTGAAGCTTTCTTT. Its protein is CSVDGDRENTEAFF.

This clonotype was found many times. The chain employs TRBV7-2 and TRBJ2-3; D not resolved. Looked up from germline, CDR1 is SGHTA and CDR2 is FQGNSA. The CDR3 runs to 14 residues. V was pared by 4 bases and J by 9 bases, with 17 bases between. The CDR3 DNA reads TGTGCCAGCAGCTCCGAACTTCTGACAACGACGCAGTATTTT. Translating it yields CASSSELLTTTQYF.

This clonotype has ten or more counts. CDR3 sequence (DNA): TGTGCCAGCTCACCTTCAGGGACGGGACAGCCCCAGCATTTT. Encoded protein: CASSPSGTGQPQHF. The rearrangement joins TRBV18 to TRBJ1-5, with a tentative D call TRBD1 (5 bases). Germline V CDR1 and CDR2: KGHSH, LQKENI. Trimming stripped 3 bases from V and 7 bases from J, with 13 bases between. This CDR3 spans 14 amino acids.

The sample holds many counts of this clonotype. The CDR3 sequence is CASSPPRDFTDTQYF. CDR3 DNA sequence: TGCGCCAGCAGCCCTCCCCGAGATTTCACAGATACGCAGTATTTT. This chain links TRBV5-1 with TRBJ2-3; no clear D. V gave up 4 bases and J gave up 2 bases, with 14 bases separating them. CDR1 and CDR2 (germline): SGHRS, YFSETQ. The CDR3 runs 15 residues.

The sample holds many counts of this clonotype. The V and J genes are TRBV15 and TRBJ2-1, with TRBD2 matching over 9 bases. The CDR3 is 17 residues long. CDR1 and CDR2 (germline): LNHNV, YYDKDF (reference sequence). With 1 base clipped from V and 9 bases from J, the junction kept 13 bases outside the gene matches. DNA of the CDR3: TGTGCCACCAGCAGAGTTAGGTCGGCGGGAGGGCGGGGTGAGCAGTTCTTC. Amino acid sequence: CATSRVRSAGGRGEQFF.

This clonotype was observed many times. The chain is built from TRBV9 and TRBJ1-5, with D uncertain. V dropped 3 bases and J dropped 6 bases, with 16 bases sitting between them. The germline CDR1 and CDR2 sequences are SGDLS and YYNGEE. The CDR3 consists of 15 residues. In DNA, the CDR3 is TGTGCCAGCAGCGCAGGAGGAGGGTGGGCTCAGCCCCAGCATTTT. This sequence encodes CASSAGGGWAQPQHF.

This clonotype has a count of ten or more. The rearrangement joins TRBV5-1 to TRBJ2-7, with TRBD1 identical over 8 bases. Germline CDR1 SGHRS, CDR2 YFSETQ. V dropped 7 bases and J dropped 4; count of bases not matched to a gene: 10. This CDR3 region has 14 residues. The CDR3 loop reads CASRERTGSYEQYF. DNA for the CDR3: TGCGCCAGCCGAGAGCGGACAGGGTCATACGAGCAGTACTTC.

This clonotype has at least ten counts. The chain joins TRBV5-1 to TRBJ2-7, with D unclear. With 4 bases removed from V and 3 bases from J, the gap between germline ends came to 8 bases. Germline loops: CDR1 SGHRS, CDR2 YFSETQ. The CDR3 runs 12 residues. The CDR3 nucleotides are TGCGCCAGCAGCCCCTCTGACTACGAGCAGTACTTC. Protein sequence: CASSPSDYEQYF.

This clonotype has more than one count but fewer than ten. Being one base from a much bigger clone, this may be a read error. This chain joins TRBV4-1 and TRBJ2-7, with a tentative D call TRBD1 (6 bases). CDR3 size: 13 residues. Germline V gene data show CDR1 as MGHRA and CDR2 as YSYEKL. The CDR3 DNA is TGCGCCAGCCGCCAAAGACAGGACTACGAGCAGTACTTC. This encodes CASRQRQDYEQYF.

This clonotype occurred many times. The rearrangement uses TRBV5-6 and TRBJ2-3, with D uncertain. V dropped 0 bases and J dropped 3 bases, with 5 bases sitting between them. The germline CDR1 and CDR2 sequences are SGHDT and YYEEEE. The CDR3 is 13 amino acids. Here the CDR3 DNA reads TGTGCCAGCAGCTTGGTGAAAACAGATACGCAGTATTTT. This sequence encodes CASSLVKTDTQYF.

The genes are TRBV4-1 and TRBJ1-5, with D uncertain. Per germline, CDR1 MGHRA and CDR2 YSYEKL. V shed 3 bases and J shed 7 bases, with 7 bases lying between them. There are 12 residues in the CDR3. In DNA, the CDR3 is TGCGCCAGCAGCCACGTGGGACAGCCCCAGCATTTT. Protein sequence: CASSHVGQPQHF.

Many counts were recorded for this clonotype. The rearrangement links TRBV27 to TRBJ2-2; possibly TRBD2 for D (5 bases). The V end was cut by 4 bases, the J end by 4 bases, with 10 bases between. There are 14 residues in the CDR3. The germline V gene has CDR1 MNHEY and CDR2 SMNVEV (reference sequence). CDR3 bases: TGTGCCAGCAGTTCCCGGACTTCCACCGGGGAGCTGTTTTTT. This codes for CASSSRTSTGELFF.

This clonotype was observed many times. The chain has TRBV5-4 and TRBJ2-7; no definite D call. The V gene lost 0 bases and the J gene lost 2 bases, with 12 bases spanning the gap. The CDR3 is made up of 15 amino acids. Germline CDR1 SGHNT, CDR2 YYREEE (reference sequence). CDR3 sequence reads: CASSLESGAAYEQYF. CDR3 bases: TGTGCCAGCAGCTTGGAGTCAGGCGCCGCCTACGAGCAGTACTTC.

This clonotype has a count of ten or more. The chain combines TRBV5-1 with TRBJ1-1; D may be TRBD1 (5 bases). Germline loops: CDR1 SGHRS, CDR2 YFSETQ. The CDR3 covers 15 residues. Between the trimmed V and J ends, which lost 4 bases and 4 bases, there was a span of 17 bases. The chain's CDR3 is CASSEAGKSGTEAFF. The CDR3 DNA reads TGCGCCAGCAGCGAAGCAGGGAAGTCGGGCACTGAAGCTTTCTTT.

This clonotype was detected ten times or more. This sequence joins TRBV14 and TRBJ2-7, with 9 bases aligning to TRBD1. Germline CDR1 is SGHDN and CDR2 is FVKESK. The V and J ends lost 2 bases and 2 bases, in that order; junction bases with no gene match: 7. This CDR3 has 16 amino acids. For the CDR3, the DNA is TGTGCCAGCAGCCAACTACCGGGACAGGGACCCTACGAGCAGTACTTC. Protein product: CASSQLPGQGPYEQYF.

This clonotype was observed at least ten times. V usage is TRBV5-1 and J usage is TRBJ2-2; TRBD1 matches 7 bases. Germline V gives CDR1 SGHRS, CDR2 YFSETQ. The CDR3 extends over 15 amino acids. V gave up 2 bases and J gave up 1 base; unmatched junction bases: 2. CDR3 nucleotide sequence: TGCGCCAGCAGCTTATACAGGGGGAACACCGGGGAGCTGTTTTTT. This translates into CASSLYRGNTGELFF.

In its sample, this clonotype was seen many times. The chain combines TRBV2 with TRBJ1-5; the D gene is possibly TRBD1 (5 bases). This CDR3 spans 13 amino acids. The V gene's germline CDR1 is SNHLY and CDR2 FYNNEI. V was pared by 5 bases and J by 7 bases, with 12 bases between. The CDR3 DNA reads TGTGCCAGCAGTTCAGGGCTATGGCAGCCCCAGCATTTT. Its translation: CASSSGLWQPQHF.

The V and J genes are TRBV4-1 and TRBJ1-6, with D possibly TRBD1 on 6 matching bases. Trimming left V 3 bases short and J 8 bases short, with 11 bases between. Per the germline V gene, CDR1 is MGHRA and CDR2 is YSYEKL. The CDR3 is made up of 14 amino acids. The CDR3, as DNA: TGCGCCAGCAGCCAGGGGGCGCGGGATTCACCCCTCCACTTT. This sequence encodes CASSQGARDSPLHF.

Many counts were recorded for this clonotype. J is TRBJ2-1 and V is TRBV27; D perhaps matches TRBD2 (6 bases). V was cut by 4 bases and J by 4 bases, with 17 bases left in between. Germline values: CDR1 MNHEY, CDR2 SMNVEV (reference sequence). The CDR3 has 16 amino acids. The chain's CDR3 is CASSWDPGLRYNEQFF. CDR3 nucleotide sequence: TGTGCCAGCAGTTGGGATCCGGGACTCCGGTACAATGAGCAGTTCTTC.

In this sample, this clonotype turned up many times. The chain combines TRBV5-1 with TRBJ1-6, with 11 bases identical to TRBD1. Unmatched junction bases numbered 14, after V lost 5 bases and J lost 7 bases. Germline V CDR1 and CDR2: SGHRS, YFSETQ. CDR3 length: 18 amino acids. The CDR3 reads CASRPGQGESVGNSPLHF. The CDR3 DNA follows: TGCGCCAGCAGACCGGGACAGGGGGAGTCCGTGGGAAATTCACCCCTCCACTTT.

This clonotype was detected many times. The chain carries TRBV5-1 and TRBJ1-3, with 8 bases matching TRBD1. Trimming cost V 3 bases and J 4 bases; bases outside gene matches: 9. This CDR3 has 16 amino acids. Germline CDR1 is SGHRS and CDR2 is YFSETQ. The CDR3 spells CASSSTTGGGGNTIYF. The DNA of the CDR3 is TGCGCCAGCAGCTCAACTACAGGGGGAGGAGGAAACACCATATATTTT.